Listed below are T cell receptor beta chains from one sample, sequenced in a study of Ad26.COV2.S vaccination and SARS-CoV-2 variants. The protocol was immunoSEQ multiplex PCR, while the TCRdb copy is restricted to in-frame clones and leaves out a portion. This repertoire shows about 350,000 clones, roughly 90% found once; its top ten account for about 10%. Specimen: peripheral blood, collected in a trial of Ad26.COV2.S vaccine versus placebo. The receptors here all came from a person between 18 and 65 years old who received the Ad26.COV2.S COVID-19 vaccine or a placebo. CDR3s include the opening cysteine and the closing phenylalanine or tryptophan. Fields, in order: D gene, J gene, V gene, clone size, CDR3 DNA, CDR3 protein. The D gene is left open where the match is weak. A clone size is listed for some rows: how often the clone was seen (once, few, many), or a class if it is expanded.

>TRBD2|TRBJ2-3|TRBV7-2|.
TGTGCCAGCAGCTTAAGAGCGGGATCTTTCACAGATACGCAGTATTTT
CASSLRAGSFTDTQYF
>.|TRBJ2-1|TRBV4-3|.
TGCGCCAGCTCCCGAGCTCGGGACTTTTACAATGAGCAGTTCTTC
CASSRARDFYNEQFF
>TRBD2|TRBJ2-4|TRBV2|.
TGTGCCAGCACCCACAGCGGGGGGGCCAGGGCCAAAAACATTCAGTACTTC
CASTHSGGARAKNIQYF
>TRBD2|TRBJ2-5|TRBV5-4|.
TGTGCCAGCAGCCGACTAGCGGGGGAGAAAGAGACCCAGTACTTC
CASSRLAGEKETQYF
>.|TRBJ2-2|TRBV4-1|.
TGCGCCAGCAGCCGGGTGACTTTGGACTATGGCACGAACACCGGGGAGCTGTTTTTT
CASSRVTLDYGTNTGELFF
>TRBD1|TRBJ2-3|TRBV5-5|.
TGTGCCAGCAGCTCTTCCGGGACAGGGGGCCGAACAGATACGCAGTATTTT
CASSSSGTGGRTDTQYF
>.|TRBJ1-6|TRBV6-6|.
TGTGCCAGCAGCCACCCAGATTTCCCCCTCCACTTT
CASSHPDFPLHF
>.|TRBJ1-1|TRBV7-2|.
TGTGCCAGCAGCACTATGGGGGTGGGGAACACTGAAGCTTTCTTT
CASSTMGVGNTEAFF
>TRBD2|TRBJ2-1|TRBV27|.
TGTGCCAGCAGTTTTAGGGGGACTAGCAATGAGCAGTTCTTC
CASSFRGTSNEQFF
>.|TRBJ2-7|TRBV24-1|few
TGTGCCACCAGTGACTTATCCCTAGCGAACTCCTACGAGCAGTACTTC
CATSDLSLANSYEQYF
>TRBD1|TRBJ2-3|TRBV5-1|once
TGCGCCAGCAGCTCCGGACAGGGTGGGACAGATACGCAGTATTTT
CASSSGQGGTDTQYF
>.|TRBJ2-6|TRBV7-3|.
TGTGCATCAACAATCGCTGGGGCCAACGTCCTGACTTTC
CASTIAGANVLTF
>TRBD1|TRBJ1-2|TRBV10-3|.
TGTGCCATCACCCCCGGACAGGGTGGCTACACCTTC
CAITPGQGGYTF
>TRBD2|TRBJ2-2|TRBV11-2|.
TGTGCCAGCAGCTTAGAGCTAGCGGGGCGTACCGGGGAGCTGTTTTTT
CASSLELAGRTGELFF
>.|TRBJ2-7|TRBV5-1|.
TGCGCCAGCAGCTCGACGCCGGGACTTAGTTACGAGCAGTACTTC
CASSSTPGLSYEQYF
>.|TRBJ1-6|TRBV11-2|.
TGTGCCAGCAGCTTAGTTTCGGGTTCACCCCTCCACTTT
CASSLVSGSPLHF
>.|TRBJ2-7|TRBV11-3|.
TGTGCCAGCAGCTTAATGGCAGGGAGCTTCTACGAGCAGTACTTC
CASSLMAGSFYEQYF
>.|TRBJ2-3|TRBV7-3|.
TGTGCCAGCAGCTCCTACGGGGCGGATACGCAGTATTTT
CASSSYGADTQYF
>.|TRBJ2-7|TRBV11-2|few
TGTGCCAGCAGCTTAGTTACAGTATTGGCCTACGAGCAGTACTTC
CASSLVTVLAYEQYF
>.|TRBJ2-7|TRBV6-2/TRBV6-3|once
TGTGCCAGCAGTTACACCCGGAACTACGAGCAGTACTTC
CASSYTRNYEQYF
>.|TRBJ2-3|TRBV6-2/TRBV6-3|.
TGTGCCAGCAGTTATTGGGCGGAAAATACAGATACGCAGTATTTT
CASSYWAENTDTQYF
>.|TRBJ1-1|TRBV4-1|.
TGCGCCAGCAGCGGAGGTTCGGACTACTTGAACACTGAAGCTTTCTTT
CASSGGSDYLNTEAFF
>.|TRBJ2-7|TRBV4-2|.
TGTGCCAGCAGCCAAAGGGGCACGGCGGGGAGCTCCTACGAGCAGTACTTC
CASSQRGTAGSSYEQYF
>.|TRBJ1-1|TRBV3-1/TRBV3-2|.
TGTGCCAGCAGCCAAGATCTCAAGCGTGAAGCTTTCTTT
CASSQDLKREAFF
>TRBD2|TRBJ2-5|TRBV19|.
TGTGCCAGTAGCTATAGCGGGGCGGAGACCCAGTACTTC
CASSYSGAETQYF
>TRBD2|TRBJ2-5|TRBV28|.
TGTGCCAGCAGTTTATCCTCTAGCGGGGGTGAGGAGACCCAGTACTTC
CASSLSSSGGEETQYF
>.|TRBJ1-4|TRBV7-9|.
TGTGCCAGCACCTATGACAGCGGTAATGAAAAACTGTTTTTT
CASTYDSGNEKLFF
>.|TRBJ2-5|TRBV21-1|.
TGTGCCAGCAGCTGCCGGGACACCGAACAAGAGACCCAGTACTTC
CASSCRDTEQETQYF
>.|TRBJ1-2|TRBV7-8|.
TGTGCCAGCAGCTTCAATTCGGTCTCAGCCGCTAACTATGGCTACACCTTC
CASSFNSVSAANYGYTF
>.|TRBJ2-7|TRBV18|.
TGTGCCAGCTCACAAAACAGACCCGGGGGGCCCTACGAGCAGTACTTC
CASSQNRPGGPYEQYF
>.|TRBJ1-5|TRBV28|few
TGTGCCAGCAGTTTATTTATGGGTAATCAGCCCCAGCATTTT
CASSLFMGNQPQHF
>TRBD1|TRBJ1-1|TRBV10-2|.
TGCGCCAGCGCGGACAGGATTACCTACACTGAAGCTTTCTTT
CASADRITYTEAFF
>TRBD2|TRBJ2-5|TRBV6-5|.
TGTGCCAGCAGTTACTCATGGAGCGGGGGCCAGACCCAGTACTTC
CASSYSWSGGQTQYF
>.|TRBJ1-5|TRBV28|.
TGTGCCAGCATCCCGGCCAGCAGGACTCTAGGGCCCCAGCATTTT
CASIPASRTLGPQHF
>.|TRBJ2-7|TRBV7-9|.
TGTGCCAGCAGCTTACGTTTCCGAGAGCAGTACTTC
CASSLRFREQYF
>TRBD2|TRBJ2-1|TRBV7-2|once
TGTGCCAGCAGCTTACTAGCGGGGCTTTACAATGAGCAGTTCTTC
CASSLLAGLYNEQFF
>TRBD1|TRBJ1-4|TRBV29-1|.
TGCAGCGTTGAATTTCCGGACAGGGGAAGGGAAAAACTGTTTTTT
CSVEFPDRGREKLFF
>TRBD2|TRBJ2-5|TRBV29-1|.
TGCAGCGTTGGGCCTAGCGGATCCGGAGGGACCCAGTACTTC
CSVGPSGSGGTQYF
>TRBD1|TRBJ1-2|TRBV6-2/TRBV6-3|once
TGTGCCAGCAGTTTGGGGACAGGAGTCAAAGGCTACACCTTC
CASSLGTGVKGYTF
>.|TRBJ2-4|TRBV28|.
TGTGCCAGCAGTTTGAGCAGGGGCACAATCATAGGGATGGCCAAAAACATTCAGTACTTC
CASSLSRGTIIGMAKNIQYF
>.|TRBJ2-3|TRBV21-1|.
TGTGCCAGCAGCCCAAAGCCGGGGACAGATACGCAGTATTTT
CASSPKPGTDTQYF
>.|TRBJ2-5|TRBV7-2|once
TGTGCCAGCAGCTTAGGTGTTAGCGAAGAGACCCAGTACTTC
CASSLGVSEETQYF
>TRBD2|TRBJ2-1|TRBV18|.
TGTGCCAGCTCACCACTAGCGGGAGTTTCCCTTTACAATGAGCAGTTCTTC
CASSPLAGVSLYNEQFF
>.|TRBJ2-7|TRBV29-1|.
TGCAGCGCCGTACACAGTGACGAGCAGTACTTC
CSAVHSDEQYF
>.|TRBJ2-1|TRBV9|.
TGTGCCAGCAGCCCAGGTTCAGGGAGAGAGAATGAGCAGTTCTTC
CASSPGSGRENEQFF
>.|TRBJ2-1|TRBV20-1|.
TGCAGTGCTAGAATAGGCTGGGAGCAGTTCTTC
CSARIGWEQFF
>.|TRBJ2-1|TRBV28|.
TGTGCCAGCAGTTTCTCGGACAATGAGCAGTTCTTC
CASSFSDNEQFF
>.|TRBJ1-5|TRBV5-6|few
TGTGCCAGCAGCTCCTGGACAGAAGATAGCAATCAGCCCCAGCATTTT
CASSSWTEDSNQPQHF
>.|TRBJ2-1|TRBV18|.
TGTGCCAGCTCACCAGGACAGTACAATGAGCAGTTCTTC
CASSPGQYNEQFF